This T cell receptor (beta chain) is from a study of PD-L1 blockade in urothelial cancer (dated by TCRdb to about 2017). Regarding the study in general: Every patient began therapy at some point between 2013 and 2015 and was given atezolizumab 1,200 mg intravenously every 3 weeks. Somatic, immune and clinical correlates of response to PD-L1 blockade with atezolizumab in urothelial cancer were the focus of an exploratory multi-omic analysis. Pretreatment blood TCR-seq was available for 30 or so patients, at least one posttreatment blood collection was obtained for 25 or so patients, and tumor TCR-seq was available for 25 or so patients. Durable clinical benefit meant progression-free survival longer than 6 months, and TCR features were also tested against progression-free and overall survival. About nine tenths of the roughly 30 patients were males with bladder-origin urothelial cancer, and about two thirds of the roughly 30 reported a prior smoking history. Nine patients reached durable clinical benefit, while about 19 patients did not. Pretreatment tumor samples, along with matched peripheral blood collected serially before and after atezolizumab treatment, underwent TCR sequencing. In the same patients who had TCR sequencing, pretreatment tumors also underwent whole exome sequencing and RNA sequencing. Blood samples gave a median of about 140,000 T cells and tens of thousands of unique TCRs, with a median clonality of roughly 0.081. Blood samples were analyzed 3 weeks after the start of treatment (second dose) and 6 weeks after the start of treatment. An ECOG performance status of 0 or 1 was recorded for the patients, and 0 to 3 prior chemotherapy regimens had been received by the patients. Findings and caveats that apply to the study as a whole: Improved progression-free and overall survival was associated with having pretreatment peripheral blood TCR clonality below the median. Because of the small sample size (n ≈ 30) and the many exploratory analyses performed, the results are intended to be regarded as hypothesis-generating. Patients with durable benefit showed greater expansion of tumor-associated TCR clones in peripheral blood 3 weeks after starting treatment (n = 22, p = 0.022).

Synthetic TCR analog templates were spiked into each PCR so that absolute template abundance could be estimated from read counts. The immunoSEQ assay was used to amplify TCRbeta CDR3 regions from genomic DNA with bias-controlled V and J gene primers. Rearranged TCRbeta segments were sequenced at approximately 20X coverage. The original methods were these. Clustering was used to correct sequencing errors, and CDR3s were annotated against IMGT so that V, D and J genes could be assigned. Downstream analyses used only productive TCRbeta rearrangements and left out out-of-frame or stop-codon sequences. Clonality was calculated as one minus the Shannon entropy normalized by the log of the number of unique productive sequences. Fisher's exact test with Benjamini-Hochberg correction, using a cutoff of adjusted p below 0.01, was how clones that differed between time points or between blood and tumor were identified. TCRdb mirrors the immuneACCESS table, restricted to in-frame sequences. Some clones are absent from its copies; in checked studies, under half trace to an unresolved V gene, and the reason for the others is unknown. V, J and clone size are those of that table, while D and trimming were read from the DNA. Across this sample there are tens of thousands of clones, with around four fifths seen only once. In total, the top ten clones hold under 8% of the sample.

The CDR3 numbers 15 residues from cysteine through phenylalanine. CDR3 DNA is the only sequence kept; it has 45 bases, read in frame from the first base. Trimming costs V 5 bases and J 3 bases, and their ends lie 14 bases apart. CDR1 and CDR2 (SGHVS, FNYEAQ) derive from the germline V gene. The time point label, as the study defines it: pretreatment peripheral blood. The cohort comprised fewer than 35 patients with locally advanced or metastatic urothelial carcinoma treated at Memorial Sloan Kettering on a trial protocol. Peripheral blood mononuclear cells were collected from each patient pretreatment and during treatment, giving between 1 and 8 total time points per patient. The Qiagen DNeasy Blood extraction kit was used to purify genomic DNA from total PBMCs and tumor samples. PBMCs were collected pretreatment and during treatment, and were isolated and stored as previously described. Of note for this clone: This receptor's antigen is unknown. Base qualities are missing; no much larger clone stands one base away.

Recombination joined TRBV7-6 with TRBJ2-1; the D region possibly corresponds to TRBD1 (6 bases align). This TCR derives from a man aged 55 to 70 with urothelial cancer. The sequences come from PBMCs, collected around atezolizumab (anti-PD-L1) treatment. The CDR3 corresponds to CASSHRDNLYNEQFF. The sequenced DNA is TGTGCCAGCAGCCACCGGGACAATCTCTACAATGAGCAGTTCTTC.